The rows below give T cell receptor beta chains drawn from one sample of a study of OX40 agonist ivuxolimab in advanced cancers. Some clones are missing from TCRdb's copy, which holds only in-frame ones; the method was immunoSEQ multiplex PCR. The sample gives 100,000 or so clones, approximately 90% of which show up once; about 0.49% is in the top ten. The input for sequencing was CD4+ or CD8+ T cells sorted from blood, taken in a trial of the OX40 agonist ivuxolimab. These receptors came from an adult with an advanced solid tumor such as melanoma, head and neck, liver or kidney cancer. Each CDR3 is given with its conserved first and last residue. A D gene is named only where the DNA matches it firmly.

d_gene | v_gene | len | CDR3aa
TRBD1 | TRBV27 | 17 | CASRPGQVVLSSYEQYF
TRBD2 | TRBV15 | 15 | CATSRGGGRAHEQYF
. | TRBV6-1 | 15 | CASSAIQGAIYEQYF
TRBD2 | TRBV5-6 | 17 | CASSPGRWVSGSAEQYF
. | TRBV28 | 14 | CASSSWWKGNTIYF
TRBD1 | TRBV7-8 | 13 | CASSNNRGNEQFF
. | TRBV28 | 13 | CASSLRPDQPQHF
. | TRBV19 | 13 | CASRGGNIYGYTF
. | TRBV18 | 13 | CASSPGSDQPQHF
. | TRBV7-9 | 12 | CASSFGNGGYTF
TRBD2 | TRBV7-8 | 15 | CASSVTSGGYNEQFF
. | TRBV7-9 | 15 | CASSLVVGSSSEQFF
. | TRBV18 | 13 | CASSHSSTNEQFF
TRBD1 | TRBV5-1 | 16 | CASSLGPGQGADTQYF
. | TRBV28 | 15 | CASSPFQRSGGELFF
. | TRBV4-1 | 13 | CASSQDERLEQYF
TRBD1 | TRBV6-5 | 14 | CASSRDRLTDTQYF
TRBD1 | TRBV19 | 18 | CASSMTGGTATSYNEQFF
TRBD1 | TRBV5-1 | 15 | CASSWTGTGDTEAFF
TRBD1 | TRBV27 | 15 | CASSLRTGLDTEAFF
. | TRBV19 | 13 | CASSIQGGQPQHF
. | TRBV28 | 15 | CASSLSGTNTGELFF
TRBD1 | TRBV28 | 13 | CASSGTANQPQHF
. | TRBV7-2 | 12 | CASSLANSPLHF
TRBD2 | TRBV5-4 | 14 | CASRSGMNTGELFF
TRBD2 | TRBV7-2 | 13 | CASGTRVAHEQYF
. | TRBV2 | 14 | CASSVNTPNTEAFF
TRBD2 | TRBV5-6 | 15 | CASSGTSGDYMAQYF
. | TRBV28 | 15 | CASSRPGGQAYEQYF
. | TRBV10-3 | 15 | CAISPNKQGYQPQHF
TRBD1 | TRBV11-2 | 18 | CASSLRRDRLSGANVLTF
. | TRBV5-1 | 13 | CASRRDGAYEQYF
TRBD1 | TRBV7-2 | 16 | CASSLPGTAFNYGYTF
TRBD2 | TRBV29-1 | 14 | CSVEARTSEDTQYF
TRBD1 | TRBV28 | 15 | CASSLSGTAIYGYTF
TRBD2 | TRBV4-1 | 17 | CASSQERLAGGGNEQFF
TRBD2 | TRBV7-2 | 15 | CASSLGASGTYEQYF
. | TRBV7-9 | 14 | CASSLGEGEQPQHF
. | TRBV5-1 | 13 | CASSKPGFNEQFF
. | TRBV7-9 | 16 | CASSWFAPGDTDTQYF